A single sample is the source of the 30 T cell receptor beta chains below, sequenced in a study of human T cells and chemical hapten exposure. This sample's time point: patch test 1, 2 weeks after DPC sensitization. Treatment here: therapeutic diphenylcyclopropenone sensitization with weekly scalp DPC. TCRdb ran MiXCR on the RACE reads and lists one entry per CDR3 protein. Of about 340,000 distinct CDR3 sequences in the sample, roughly 6.9% were seen once. The sample consisted of whole blood, taken in connection with sensitization to the hapten diphenylcyclopropenone (DPC). These receptors all stem from a woman between 18 and 29 years old with alopecia areata. Some clones in this sample may be carry-over from other donors' samples.

V and J are TRBV7-2 and TRBJ1-4; D possibly corresponds to TRBD1 (6 bases). V was cut by 4 bases and J by 6 bases, with 24 bases left in between. Per the germline V gene, CDR1 is SGHTA and CDR2 is FQGNSA. The CDR3 totals 18 residues. CDR3 sequence: CASSSLIPTRGVDEKLFF. The CDR3 DNA is TGTGCCAGCAGCTCCTTAATTCCTACCAGGGGTGTGGATGAAAAACTGTTTTTT.

This sequence joins TRBV7-9 and TRBJ1-1; TRBD1 is a possible D gene (5 bases). The germline V gene encodes CDR1 SEHNR and CDR2 FQNEAQ (reference sequence). V shed 6 bases and J shed 7 bases, with 18 bases lying between them. This CDR3 is 14 amino acids long. CDR3 sequence (DNA): TGTGCCAGCAGTTCACAAGACCGGGGCTTTGAAGCTTTCTTT. Encoded protein: CASSSQDRGFEAFF.

This clonotype came up a few times. The chain is built from TRBV7-9 and TRBJ2-6, with D perhaps being TRBD1 or TRBD2 (5 bases each). Trimming took off 5 bases at V and 0 bases at J, with 14 bases between the two ends. The CDR3 is 17 amino acids. CDR1 and CDR2 from the germline V gene are SEHNR and FQNEAQ (reference sequence). This chain's CDR3 is CASSPGRSNSGANVLTF. CDR3 DNA sequence: TGTGCCAGCAGCCCGGGACGGAGCAACTCTGGGGCCAACGTCCTGACTTTC. Variable domain in full (rest from reference TRBV7-9 and TRBJ2-6): DTGVSQNPRHKITKRGQNVTFRCDPISEHNRLYWYRQTLGQGPEFLTYFQNEAQLEKSRLLSDRFSAERPKGSFSTLEIQRTEQGDSAMYLCASSPGRSNSGANVLTFGAGSRLTVL.

This clonotype was seen only a few times. The chain is built from TRBV7-9 and TRBJ1-1; 7 bases are shared with TRBD1. The CDR3 runs 15 residues. Germline V lookup: CDR1 SEHNR, CDR2 FQNEAQ (reference sequence). Germline trimming cut 1 base from V and 3 bases from J; bases unmatched to any gene: 5. The CDR3 loop is CASSLVVQGDTEAFF. DNA of the CDR3: TGTGCCAGCAGCTTAGTCGTTCAGGGGGACACTGAAGCTTTCTTT.

This clonotype was observed many times. CDR3 protein: CASSPQGARRTEAFF. CDR3 bases: TGTGCCAGCAGCCCACAGGGGGCGAGACGAACTGAAGCTTTCTTT. This sequence joins TRBV3-1 and TRBJ1-1, with TRBD1 matching over 9 bases. The CDR3 sequence is 15 residues long. Germline V gene data show CDR1 as LGHDT and CDR2 as YNNKEL (reference sequence). Trimming removed 4 bases from V and 5 bases from J; junction bases left unmatched: 8.

The J gene is TRBJ1-3, the V gene TRBV3-1; D is unclear. The ends were cut back, 2 bases at V and 1 base at J, with 6 bases in the middle. This CDR3 has 14 amino acids. Germline assignment: CDR1 LGHDT and CDR2 YNNKEL (reference sequence). This CDR3 is CASSQPDSGNTIYF. Here the CDR3 DNA reads TGTGCCAGCAGCCAACCGGATTCTGGAAACACCATATATTTT.

This clonotype has more than one count but fewer than ten. The chain employs TRBV5-5 and TRBJ2-1; D may be TRBD2 (5 bases). V was trimmed by 2 bases and J by 7 bases, leaving 13 bases between them. Germline assignment: CDR1 SGHKS and CDR2 YYEKEE (reference sequence). The CDR3 has 14 amino acids. The CDR3 reads CASSLEGRMNEQFF. CDR3 DNA: TGTGCCAGCAGCTTAGAGGGCAGAATGAATGAGCAGTTCTTC.

This clonotype has just a few counts. The chain joins TRBV2 to TRBJ2-3; D is undetermined. V was shortened by 5 bases and J by 0 bases, with 12 bases between the two germline ends. CDR1 and CDR2 (germline): SNHLY, FYNNEI. This CDR3 is built from 15 residues. The CDR3, as DNA: TGTGCCAGCAGTCTTAGATGGCGAAGCACAGATACGCAGTATTTT. This gives the protein CASSLRWRSTDTQYF.

This clonotype occurred a few times. V gene TRBV4-3 combines with J gene TRBJ2-3; D not resolved. The germline V gene encodes CDR1 LGHNA and CDR2 YSLEER. The CDR3 sequence is 15 residues long. V shed 0 bases and J shed 2 bases, with 9 bases lying between them. The CDR3, as DNA: TGCGCCAGCAGCCAAGATCGGGCAACCACAGATACGCAGTATTTT. This encodes CASSQDRATTDTQYF.

V gene TRBV6-2 or TRBV6-3 combines with J gene TRBJ2-3; 10 positions agree with TRBD2. The trim removed 7 bases at V and 4 bases at J, leaving 8 bases unmatched. This CDR3 contains 15 residues. CDR1 and CDR2 from the germline V gene are MNHEY and SVGEGT. The CDR3 reads CASNEAGLASDTQYF. CDR3 nucleotides: TGTGCCAGCAATGAAGCGGGACTAGCGTCAGATACGCAGTATTTT.

The count of this clonotype is one. The rearrangement uses TRBV10-3 and TRBJ2-3; 8 bases map to TRBD2. The V and J ends lost 2 bases and 0 bases, in that order; junction bases with no gene match: 4. CDR3 length equals 16 residues. CDR1 ENHRY and CDR2 SYGVKD come from the germline V gene. Here the CDR3 reads CAISERASGSTDTQYF. The CDR3 DNA sequence: TGTGCCATCAGTGAGCGGGCTAGCGGGAGCACAGATACGCAGTATTTT.

This clonotype was observed many times. The gene calls are TRBV19 and TRBJ2-5; either TRBD1 or TRBD2 may supply D (6 bases each). The CDR3 contains 13 residues. Germline V lookup: CDR1 LNHDA, CDR2 SQIVND (reference sequence). The V gene lost 3 bases and the J gene lost 3 bases, with 8 bases spanning the gap. CDR3 protein: CASSIRGEETQYF. The CDR3 DNA follows: TGTGCCAGTAGTATTAGGGGGGAAGAGACCCAGTACTTC.

This clonotype was seen only a few times. The chain combines TRBV12-3 or TRBV12-4 with TRBJ2-7; D could derive from TRBD1 or TRBD2 (5 bases each). V was trimmed by 6 bases and J by 7 bases, leaving 19 bases between them. There are 14 residues in the CDR3. CDR3 amino acids: CASSPVPGRGEQYF. The CDR3 nucleotides read TGTGCCAGCAGCCCTGTCCCGGGACGGGGAGAGCAGTACTTC.

This clonotype was seen repeatedly, ten times or more. The gene calls are TRBV10-3 and TRBJ2-7, with D possibly called TRBD1 or TRBD2 (5 bases each). Trimming took off 4 bases at V and 6 bases at J, with 16 bases between the two ends. The CDR3 length is 14 residues. The germline gives CDR1 ENHRY, CDR2 SYGVKD. CDR3 loop: CAISGGRSQSEQYF. Written as DNA, the CDR3 is TGTGCCATCAGTGGGGGACGTAGCCAATCCGAGCAGTACTTC.

The rearrangement joins TRBV29-1 to TRBJ2-1; no clear D. Trimming left V 1 base short and J 6 bases short, with 13 bases between. The CDR3 is made up of 14 amino acids. CDR1 is SQVTM and CDR2 is ANQGSEA in the germline V gene. The CDR3 DNA reads as TGCAGCGTTGAAGGTCCCAGCCGCGGCAATGAGCAGTTCTTC. Its translation is CSVEGPSRGNEQFF.

This clonotype has at least ten counts. J is TRBJ2-5 and V is TRBV6-5, with D possibly matching TRBD1 (5 bases). V lost 8 bases and J lost 3, with 7 bases in between. Germline lookup yields CDR1 MNHEY and CDR2 SVGAGI. CDR3 size: 11 residues. The CDR3 DNA reads TGTGCCAGCTCCAGGGAAGAGACCCAGTACTTC. Its translation is CASSREETQYF.

About this clonotype: A much larger clone lies one base from this, so it may be a read error. J is TRBJ2-2 and V is TRBV2, with 10 bases that match TRBD1. The V gene end was trimmed by 7 bases and the J gene end by 6 bases; junction bases not matched to a gene: 11. The CDR3 has 16 residues. In germline, CDR1 is SNHLY, CDR2 FYNNEI. CDR3 residues: CASNRGDRGRPGELFF. The CDR3 nucleotides are TGTGCCAGCAACCGAGGGGACAGGGGAAGACCCGGGGAGCTGTTTTTT.

A few counts support this clonotype. The CDR3 bases are TGCAGTGCTCCCGATAGCGGGGGGGCCACAGAGACCCAGTACTTC. Encoded protein: CSAPDSGGATETQYF. The chain couples TRBV20-1 to TRBJ2-5; 11 bases fit TRBD2. The ends lost 5 bases at V and 4 bases at J; junction bases unmatched: 9. Looked up from germline, CDR1 is DFQATT and CDR2 is SNEGSKA (reference sequence). The CDR3 length is 15 residues.

J is TRBJ1-6 and V is TRBV20-1, with D perhaps TRBD1 (5 bases). Trimming left V 6 bases short and J 8 bases short, with 17 bases between. The CDR3 extends over 14 amino acids. Germline CDR1 is DFQATT and CDR2 is SNEGSKA (reference sequence). The CDR3 spells CSARSGTDYSPLHF. The CDR3 DNA sequence: TGCAGTGCCCGCTCCGGGACGGACTATTCACCCCTCCACTTT.

This clonotype has just a few counts. This rearrangement joins TRBV5-6 to TRBJ2-3; D gene uncertain. V lost 1 base, J lost 1 base, and 7 bases lay in between. Germline loops: CDR1 SGHDT, CDR2 YYEEEE. The CDR3 is 14 amino acids. The CDR3 DNA sequence: TGTGCCAGCAGCTTGCAGGTACGCACAGATACGCAGTATTTT. Encoded protein: CASSLQVRTDTQYF. Filled out from reference TRBV5-6 and TRBJ2-3, the complete variable domain reads DAGVTQSPTHLIKTRGQQVTLRCSPKSGHDTVSWYQQALGQGPQFIFQYYEEEERQRGNFPDRFSGHQFPNYSSELNVNALLLGDSALYLCASSLQVRTDTQYFGPGTRLTVL.

This clonotype was observed many times. The V gene is TRBV7-6, the J gene TRBJ2-5; D gene unclear. This CDR3 spans 14 amino acids. CDR1 and CDR2 (germline): SGHVS, FNYEAQ. Trimming cost V 5 bases and J 4 bases, with 14 bases left between them. The CDR3 here is CASSPEKIVETQYF. CDR3 nucleotide sequence: TGTGCCAGCAGCCCCGAGAAAATTGTAGAGACCCAGTACTTC.

This chain uses TRBV3-1 with TRBJ2-5, with D unresolved. This CDR3 comprises 14 residues. Germline CDR1 is LGHDT and CDR2 is YNNKEL (reference sequence). With 2 bases removed from V and 5 bases from J, the gap between germline ends came to 12 bases. The CDR3 loop is CASSQSRPEETQYF. CDR3 DNA: TGTGCCAGCAGCCAAAGTCGGCCGGAGGAGACCCAGTACTTC.

This clonotype turned up a few times. The chain recombines TRBV6-4 with TRBJ2-6; D is ambiguous. This CDR3 has 15 amino acids. The germline CDR1 and CDR2 sequences are MRHNA and SNTAGT. V was trimmed by 8 bases and J by 0 bases, leaving 11 bases between them. The CDR3 DNA sequence: TGTGCCAGCGCCATCGGCAGCTCTGGGGCCAACGTCCTGACTTTC. It codes for CASAIGSSGANVLTF.

At least ten counts were recorded for this clonotype. This chain links TRBV6-5 with TRBJ1-1; D call uncertain. Germline V gene data show CDR1 as MNHEY and CDR2 as SVGAGI. Trimming removed 5 bases at V and 5 bases at J, with 18 bases between. This CDR3 spans 15 amino acids. The CDR3 nucleotides are TGTGCCAGCAGTACATTACAGAGATACCTGACTGAAGCTTTCTTT. This translates into CASSTLQRYLTEAFF.

This clonotype was found a few times. The chain carries TRBV12-3 or TRBV12-4 and TRBJ1-2; TRBD1 is a possible D gene (6 bases). Trimming removed 7 bases from V and 8 bases from J, with 17 bases in between. CDR3 length: 13 residues. CDR3 DNA sequence: TGTGCCAGCATGACCTGGGGGGGCAGGGGCTACACCTTC. As protein: CASMTWGGRGYTF.

This clonotype was counted at least ten times. The chain is built from TRBV29-1 and TRBJ2-2, with D hard to call. Germline CDR1 is SQVTM and CDR2 is ANQGSEA. The germline V and J ends were trimmed by 4 bases and 6 bases, with 9 bases remaining between them. CDR3 length: 12 amino acids. The CDR3 region is CSVVEGPGELFF. The DNA of the CDR3 is TGCAGCGTTGTTGAAGGTCCCGGGGAGCTGTTTTTT.

This sequence joins TRBV5-1 and TRBJ2-7, with D possibly matching TRBD1 (6 bases). Germline loops: CDR1 SGHRS, CDR2 YFSETQ. Trimming removed 3 bases at V and 1 base at J, with 23 bases between. The CDR3 is made up of 18 amino acids. The CDR3 sequence: CASSSGGTGLLSSYEQYF. In DNA, the CDR3 is TGCGCCAGCAGCTCCGGCGGTACAGGGCTCCTCTCGTCCTACGAGCAGTACTTC.

This clonotype was seen at least ten times. The rearrangement uses TRBV15 and TRBJ2-3; the D gene is possibly TRBD2 (6 bases). CDR1 is LNHNV and CDR2 is YYDKDF in the germline V gene (reference sequence). With 4 bases removed from V and 6 bases from J, the gap between germline ends came to 8 bases. The CDR3 consists of 12 residues. Written as DNA, the CDR3 is TGTGCCACCAGCACGGAGGGGGATACGCAGTATTTT. This sequence encodes CATSTEGDTQYF.

The gene calls are TRBV29-1 and TRBJ1-1; D is uncertain. This CDR3 spans 10 amino acids. V was trimmed by 2 bases and J by 7 bases, leaving 5 bases between them. CDR1 and CDR2 (germline): SQVTM, ANQGSEA. In nucleotides, the CDR3 is TGCAGCGTTGAAAAGGTTGAAGCTTTCTTT. Encoded protein: CSVEKVEAFF.

This clonotype was detected ten times or more. This chain links TRBV28 with TRBJ2-1; the D gene is possibly TRBD2 (6 bases). With 4 bases removed from V and 3 bases from J, the gap between germline ends came to 16 bases. This CDR3 region has 16 residues. Germline CDR1 and CDR2: MDHEN and SYDVKM. CDR3 in amino acids: CASSSPSGSGYNEQFF. The CDR3 region has the DNA TGTGCCAGCAGTTCCCCCAGTGGTAGCGGCTACAATGAGCAGTTCTTC.